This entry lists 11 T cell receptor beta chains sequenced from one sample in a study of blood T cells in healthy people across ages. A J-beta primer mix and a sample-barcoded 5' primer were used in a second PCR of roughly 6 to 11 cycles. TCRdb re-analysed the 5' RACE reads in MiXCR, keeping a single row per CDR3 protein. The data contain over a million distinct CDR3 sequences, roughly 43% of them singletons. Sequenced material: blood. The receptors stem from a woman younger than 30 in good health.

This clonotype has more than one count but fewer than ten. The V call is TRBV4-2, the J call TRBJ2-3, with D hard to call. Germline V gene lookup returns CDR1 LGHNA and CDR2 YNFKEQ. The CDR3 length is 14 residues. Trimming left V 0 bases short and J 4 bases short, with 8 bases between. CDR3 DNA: TGTGCCAGCAGCCAAGAGAAAGACGCAGATACGCAGTATTTT. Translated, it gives CASSQEKDADTQYF.

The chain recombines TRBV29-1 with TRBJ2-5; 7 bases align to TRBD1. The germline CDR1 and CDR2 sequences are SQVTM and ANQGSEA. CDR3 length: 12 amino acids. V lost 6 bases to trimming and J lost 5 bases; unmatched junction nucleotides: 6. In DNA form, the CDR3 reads TGCAGCGTCGCAGGGGGACACGAGACCCAGTACTTC. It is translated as CSVAGGHETQYF.

The CDR3 sequence: CASSPKGTGGAGEQFF. CDR3 DNA sequence: TGTGCCAGCAGCCCTAAGGGGACGGGAGGGGCGGGTGAGCAGTTCTTC. V and J are TRBV6-2 or TRBV6-3 and TRBJ2-1, with 8 bases matching TRBD2. The CDR3 spans 16 residues. Trimming removed 6 bases from V and 9 bases from J; junction bases left unmatched: 16. Germline V gene lookup returns CDR1 MNHEY and CDR2 SVGEGT.

The CDR3 nucleotides are TGCGCCAGCAGCTTGGCAGGAATTTCTCCCCTCCACTTT. Residues: CASSLAGISPLHF. This chain uses TRBV5-1 with TRBJ1-6; D gene unclear. The CDR3 consists of 13 residues. The ends were cut back, 0 bases at V and 13 bases at J, with 11 bases in the middle. In germline, CDR1 is SGHRS, CDR2 YFSETQ.

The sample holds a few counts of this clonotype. In DNA form, the CDR3 reads TGTGCCAGTAGTAACGGGCCGGTCCCTCTCTACAATGAGCAGTTCTTC. Its translation is CASSNGPVPLYNEQFF. V gene TRBV19 combines with J gene TRBJ2-1; no clear D. The CDR3 is made up of 16 amino acids. Germline V lookup: CDR1 LNHDA, CDR2 SQIVND (reference sequence). With 4 bases removed from V and 3 bases from J, the gap between germline ends came to 16 bases.

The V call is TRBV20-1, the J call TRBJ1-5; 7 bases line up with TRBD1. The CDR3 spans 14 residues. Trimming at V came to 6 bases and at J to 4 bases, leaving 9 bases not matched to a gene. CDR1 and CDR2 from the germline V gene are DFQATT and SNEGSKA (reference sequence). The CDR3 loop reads CSAIPGQKNQPQHF. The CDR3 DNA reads TGCAGTGCGATTCCGGGACAGAAAAATCAGCCCCAGCATTTT.

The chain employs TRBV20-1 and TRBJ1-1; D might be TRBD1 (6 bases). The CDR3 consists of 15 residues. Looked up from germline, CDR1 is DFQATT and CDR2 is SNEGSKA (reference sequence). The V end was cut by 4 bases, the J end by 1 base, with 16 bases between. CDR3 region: CSAIRGWDKNTEAFF. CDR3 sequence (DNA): TGCAGTGCTATACGGGGGTGGGACAAGAACACTGAAGCTTTCTTT.

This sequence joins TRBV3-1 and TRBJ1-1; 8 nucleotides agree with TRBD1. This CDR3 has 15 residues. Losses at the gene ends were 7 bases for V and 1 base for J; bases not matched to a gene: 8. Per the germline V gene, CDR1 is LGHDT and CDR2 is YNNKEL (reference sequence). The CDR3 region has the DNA TGTGCCAGCACCCCAAACAGGGGGGCGAACACTGAAGCTTTCTTT. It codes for CASTPNRGANTEAFF.

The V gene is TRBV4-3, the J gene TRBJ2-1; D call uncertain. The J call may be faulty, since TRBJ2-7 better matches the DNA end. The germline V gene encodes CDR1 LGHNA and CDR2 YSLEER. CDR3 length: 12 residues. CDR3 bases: TGCGCCAGCAGCAACGTCTACAATGAGCAGTACTTC. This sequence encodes CASSNVYNEQYF.

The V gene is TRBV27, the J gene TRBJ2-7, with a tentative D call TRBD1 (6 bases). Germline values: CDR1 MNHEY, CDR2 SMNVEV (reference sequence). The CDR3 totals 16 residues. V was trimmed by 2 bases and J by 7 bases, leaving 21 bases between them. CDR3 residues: CASSLPSGTRYNEQYF. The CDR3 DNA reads TGTGCCAGCAGTTTACCCTCGGGGACACGATACAATGAGCAGTACTTC.

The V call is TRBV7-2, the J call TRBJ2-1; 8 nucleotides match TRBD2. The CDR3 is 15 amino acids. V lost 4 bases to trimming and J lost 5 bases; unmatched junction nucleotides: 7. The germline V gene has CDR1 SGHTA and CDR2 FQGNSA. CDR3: CASSSRSGANNEQFF. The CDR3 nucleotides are TGTGCCAGCAGCTCTCGTAGCGGGGCCAACAATGAGCAGTTCTTC.